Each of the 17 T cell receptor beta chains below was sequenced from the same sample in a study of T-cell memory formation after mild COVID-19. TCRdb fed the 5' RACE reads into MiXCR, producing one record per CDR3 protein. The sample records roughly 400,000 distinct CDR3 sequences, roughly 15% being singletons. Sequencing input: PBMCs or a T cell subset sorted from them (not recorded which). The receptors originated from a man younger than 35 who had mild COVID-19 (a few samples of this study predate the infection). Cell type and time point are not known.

The CDR3 DNA reads as TGTGCCAGCAGCTTAAGTGGGACAGGGACGTTTTCACCCCTCCACTTT. Its protein is CASSLSGTGTFSPLHF. V gene TRBV7-3 combines with J gene TRBJ1-6; 9 bases are shared with TRBD1. V was clipped by 1 base and J by 9 bases; unmatched bases: 7. The CDR3 contains 16 residues. Germline CDR1 is SGHTA and CDR2 is FQGTGA.

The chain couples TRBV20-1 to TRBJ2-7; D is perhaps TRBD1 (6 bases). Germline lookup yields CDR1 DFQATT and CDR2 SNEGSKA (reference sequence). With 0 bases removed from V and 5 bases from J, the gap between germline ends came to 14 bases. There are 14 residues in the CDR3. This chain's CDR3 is CSARDPGVIHEQYV. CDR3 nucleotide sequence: TGCAGTGCTAGAGATCCAGGGGTCATCCACGAGCAGTACGTC.

For the CDR3, the DNA is TGCAGCGTTGACGGGGGCGGATATGGCTACACCTTC. It encodes CSVDGGGYGYTF. The V call is TRBV29-1, the J call TRBJ1-2; tentatively, D is TRBD1 (6 bases). In germline, CDR1 is SQVTM, CDR2 ANQGSEA. The germline V and J ends were trimmed by 3 bases and 5 bases, with 10 bases remaining between them. CDR3 length: 12 residues. Variable domain in full (rest from reference TRBV29-1 and TRBJ1-2): SAVISQKPSRDICQRGTSLTIQCQVDSQVTMMFWYRQQPGQSLTLIATANQGSEATYESGFVIDKFPISRPNLTFSTLTVSNMSPEDSSIYLCSVDGGGYGYTFGSGTRLTVV.

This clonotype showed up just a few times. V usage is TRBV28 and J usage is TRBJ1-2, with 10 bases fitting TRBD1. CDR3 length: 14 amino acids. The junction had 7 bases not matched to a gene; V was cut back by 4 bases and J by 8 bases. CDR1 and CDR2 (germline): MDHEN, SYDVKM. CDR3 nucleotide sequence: TGTGCCAGCAGTTGGCTGGGACAGGGGCAAGGCTACACCTTC. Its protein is CASSWLGQGQGYTF.

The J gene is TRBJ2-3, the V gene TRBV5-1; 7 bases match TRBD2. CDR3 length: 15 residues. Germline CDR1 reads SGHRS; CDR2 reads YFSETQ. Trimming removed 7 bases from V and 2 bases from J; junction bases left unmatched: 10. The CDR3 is CASGSSGEPTDTQYF. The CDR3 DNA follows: TGCGCCAGCGGGTCGAGCGGGGAACCCACAGATACGCAGTATTTT.

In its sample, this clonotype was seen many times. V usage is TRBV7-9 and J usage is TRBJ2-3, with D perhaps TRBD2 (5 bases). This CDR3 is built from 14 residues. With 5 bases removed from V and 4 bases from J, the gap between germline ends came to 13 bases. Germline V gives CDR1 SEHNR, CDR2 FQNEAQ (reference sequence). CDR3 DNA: TGTGCCAGCAGCCCACGGGGTCGCCCAGATACGCAGTATTTT. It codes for CASSPRGRPDTQYF.

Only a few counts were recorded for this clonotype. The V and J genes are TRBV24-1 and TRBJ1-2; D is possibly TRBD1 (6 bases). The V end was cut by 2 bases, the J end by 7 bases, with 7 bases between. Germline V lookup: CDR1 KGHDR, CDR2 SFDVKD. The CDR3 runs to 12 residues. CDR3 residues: CATSDWGAGYTF. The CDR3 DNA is TGTGCCACCAGTGATTGGGGGGCTGGCTACACCTTC.

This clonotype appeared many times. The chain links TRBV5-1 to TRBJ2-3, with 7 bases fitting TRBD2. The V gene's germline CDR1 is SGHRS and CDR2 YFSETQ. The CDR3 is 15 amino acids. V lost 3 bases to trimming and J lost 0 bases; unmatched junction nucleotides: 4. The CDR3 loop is CASSWDYSSTDTQYF. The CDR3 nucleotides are TGCGCCAGCAGCTGGGACTACTCTAGCACAGATACGCAGTATTTT. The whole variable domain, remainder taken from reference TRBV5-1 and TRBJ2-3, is KAGVTQTPRYLIKTRGQQVTLSCSPISGHRSVSWYQQTPGQGLQFLFEYFSETQRNKGNFPGRFSGRQFSNSRSEMNVSTLELGDSALYLCASSWDYSSTDTQYFGPGTRLTVL.

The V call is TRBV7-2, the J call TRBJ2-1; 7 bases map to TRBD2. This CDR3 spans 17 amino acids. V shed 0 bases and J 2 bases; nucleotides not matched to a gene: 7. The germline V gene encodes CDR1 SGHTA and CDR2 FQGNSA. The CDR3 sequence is CASSLAGTGGTYNEQFF. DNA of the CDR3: TGTGCCAGCAGCTTAGCGGGGACGGGGGGTACCTACAATGAGCAGTTCTTC.

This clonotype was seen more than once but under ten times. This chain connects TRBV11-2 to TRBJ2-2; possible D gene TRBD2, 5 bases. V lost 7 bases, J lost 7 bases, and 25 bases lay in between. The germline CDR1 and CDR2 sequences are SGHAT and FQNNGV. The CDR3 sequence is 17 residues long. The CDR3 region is CASTEPRGSLSHGELFF. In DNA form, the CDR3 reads TGTGCCAGCACCGAACCCCGAGGGAGCCTTAGCCACGGGGAGCTGTTTTTT.

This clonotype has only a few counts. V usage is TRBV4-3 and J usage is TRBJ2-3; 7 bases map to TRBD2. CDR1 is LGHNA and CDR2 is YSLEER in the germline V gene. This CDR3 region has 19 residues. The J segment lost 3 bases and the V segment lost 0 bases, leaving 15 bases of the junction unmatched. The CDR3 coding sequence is TGCGCCAGCAGCCAAGATTTTGGGAGGGGTTCGATCCGGACAGATACGCAGTATTTT. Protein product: CASSQDFGRGSIRTDTQYF.

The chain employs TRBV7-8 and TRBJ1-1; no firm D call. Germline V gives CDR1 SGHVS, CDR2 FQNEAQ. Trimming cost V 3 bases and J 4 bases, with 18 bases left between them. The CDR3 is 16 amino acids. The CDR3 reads CASSFGQAVGSTEAFF. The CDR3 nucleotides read TGTGCCAGCAGCTTTGGCCAGGCGGTAGGGAGCACTGAAGCTTTCTTT.

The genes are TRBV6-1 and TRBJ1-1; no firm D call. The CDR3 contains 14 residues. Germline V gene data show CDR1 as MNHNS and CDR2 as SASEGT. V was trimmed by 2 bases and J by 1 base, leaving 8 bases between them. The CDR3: CASSEPSGNTEAFF. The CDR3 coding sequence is TGTGCCAGCAGTGAACCGAGTGGGAACACTGAAGCTTTCTTT.

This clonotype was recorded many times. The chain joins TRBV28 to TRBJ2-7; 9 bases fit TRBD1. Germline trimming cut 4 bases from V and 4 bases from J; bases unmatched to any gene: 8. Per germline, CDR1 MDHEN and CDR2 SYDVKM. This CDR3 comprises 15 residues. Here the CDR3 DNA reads TGTGCCAGCAGTTCAGGACAGGGGCCCCTATACGAGCAGTACGTC. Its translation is CASSSGQGPLYEQYV.

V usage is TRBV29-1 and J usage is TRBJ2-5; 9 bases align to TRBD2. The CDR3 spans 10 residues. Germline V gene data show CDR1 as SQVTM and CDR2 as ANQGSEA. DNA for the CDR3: TGCAGGGCGGGGGGGGAGACCCAGTACTTC. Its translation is CRAGGETQYF.

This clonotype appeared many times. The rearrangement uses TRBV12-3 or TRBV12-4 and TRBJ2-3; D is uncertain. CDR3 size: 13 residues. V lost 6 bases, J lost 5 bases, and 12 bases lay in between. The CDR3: CASSLGAEDTQYF. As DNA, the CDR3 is TGTGCCAGCAGCCTGGGCGCGGAAGATACGCAGTATTTT.

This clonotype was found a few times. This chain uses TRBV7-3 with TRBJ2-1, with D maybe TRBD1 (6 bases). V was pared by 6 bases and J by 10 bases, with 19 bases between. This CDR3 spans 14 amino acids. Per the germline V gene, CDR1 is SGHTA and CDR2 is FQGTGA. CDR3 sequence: CASRDGRQGGEQFF. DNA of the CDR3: TGTGCCAGCAGAGACGGAAGGCAAGGGGGAGAGCAGTTCTTC.